Listed below are T cell receptor delta chains from one sample, sequenced in a study of Vδ1+ human thymocytes. With CATT, TCRdb re-called clones from the multiplex PCR reads. The table lists about 75,000 delta-chain clones, roughly a third of them singletons. Input material: Vdelta1+ gamma-delta thymocytes from the thymus. These TCRs come from a boy in the first two years of life who had congenital heart surgery. Each CDR3 is given with its conserved first and last residue. The D gene is left open where the match is weak. The size entry is marked missing in some rows and otherwise reads once, few, many or a size class.

j_call clone_size v_call d_call cdr3_aa cdr3_nt
TRDJ1 - TRDV1 TRDD3 CALGDWGIGDDADKLIF TGTGCTCTTGGGGACTGGGGGATAGGAGATGACGCCGATAAACTCATCTTT
TRDJ1 few TRDV1 - CALGEWGKYEREGYTDKLIF TGTGCTCTTGGGGAATGGGGCAAATACGAGCGGGAGGGATACACCGATAAACTCATCTTT
TRDJ1 - TRDV1 TRDD3 CALGELVSAYWGIDWIIF TGTGCTCTTGGGGAACTAGTTTCCGCCTACTGGGGGATCGATTGGATCATCTTT
TRDJ1 - TRDV1 TRDD3 CALGEITLVTGALTLYTDKLIF TGTGCTCTTGGGGAAATCACCCTAGTTACTGGGGCCCTAACCCTGTACACCGATAAACTCATCTTT
TRDJ1 medium-sized TRDV2 TRDD3 CACDTEGDEVPPAYTDKLIF TGTGCCTGTGACACCGAGGGGGATGAAGTACCTCCCGCGTACACCGATAAACTCATCTTT
TRDJ1 many TRDV2 - CACDTRTLRLTDKLIF TGTGCCTGTGACACGCGTACCCTTCGCCTCACCGATAAACTCATCTTT
TRDJ1 - TRDV1 TRDD3 CALGDHAVLGDKGGTSDKLIF TGTGCTCTTGGAGACCACGCCGTACTGGGGGATAAGGGGGGAACTTCCGATAAACTCATCTTT
TRDJ1 - TRDV2 TRDD3 CACDTSEGGMYTDKLIF TGTGCCTGTGACACCTCAGAGGGGGGGATGTACACCGATAAACTCATCTTT
TRDJ1 - TRDV1 - CALGELWLFTRGTRGPNTDKLIF TGTGCTCTTGGGGAACTTTGGCTATTTACTAGGGGAACCCGGGGGCCCAACACCGATAAACTCATCTTT
TRDJ1 few TRDV1 - CALGETFLGTPNTDKLIF TGTGCTCTTGGGGAAACCTTCCTGGGGACCCCCAACACCGATAAACTCATCTTT
TRDJ1 - TRDV1 TRDD3 CALGDAFLPSRAGGIRDKLIF TGTGCTCTTGGGGACGCTTTCCTCCCGTCGAGGGCTGGAGGGATACGCGATAAACTCATCTTT
TRDJ1 - TRDV1 TRDD3 CALGELYWGILGADKLIF TGTGCTCTTGGGGAACTTTACTGGGGGATACTCGGGGCCGATAAACTCATCTTT
TRDJ1 few TRDV1 TRDD3 CALGEMDFRRIRVPSQSYTDKLIF TGTGCTCTTGGGGAAATGGACTTCCGAAGGATACGCGTCCCCTCACAATCGTACACCGATAAACTCATCTTT
TRDJ1 - TRDV1 - CALGELVSDTDKLIF TGTGCTCTTGGGGAACTAGTTTCGGACACCGATAAACTCATCTTT
TRDJ1 - TRDV1 - CALGDQRPLSLDTDKLIF TGTGCTCTTGGGGATCAGCGGCCCCTGTCCCTTGACACCGATAAACTCATCTTT
TRDJ1 few TRDV1 TRDD3 CALGDLRGLGGHKLIF TGTGCTCTTGGGGACCTAAGGGGGCTGGGGGGTCATAAACTCATCTTT
TRDJ1 few TRDV1 - CALGEREIPVFYTDKLIF TGTGCTCTTGGGGAAAGGGAGATTCCCGTTTTTTACACCGATAAACTCATCTTT
TRDJ1 - TRDV1 - CALGHPRLGTGGTDKLIF TGTGCTCTTGGGCACCCCCGCCTTGGGACCGGGGGCACCGATAAACTCATCTTT
TRDJ1 - TRDV1 TRDD3 CALGERKVFLRTGGYGDGSDKLIF TGTGCTCTTGGGGAACGGAAAGTCTTCCTACGGACTGGGGGATACGGGGACGGCTCCGATAAACTCATCTTT
TRDJ1 - TRDV1 TRDD2 CALGEDLPTYVTPGGELIF TGTGCTCTTGGGGAGGATCTTCCTACCTATGTGACCCCGGGGGGTGAACTCATCTTT
TRDJ1 few TRDV1 TRDD3 CALGRGYWGTTDKLIF TGTGCTCTTGGGAGAGGATACTGGGGGACCACCGATAAACTCATCTTT
TRDJ1 few TRDV1 TRDD3 CALGELRLLGGYRVDKLIF TGTGCTCTTGGGGAACTTCGCTTACTAGGGGGATACCGGGTCGATAAACTCATCTTT
TRDJ1 few TRDV1 - CALGERFYNDKLIF TGTGCTCTTGGGGAACGGTTCTATAATGATAAACTCATCTTT
TRDJ1 - TRDV2 TRDD3 CACDEVLGDIAPDKLIF TGTGCCTGTGACGAGGTACTGGGGGATATAGCCCCCGATAAACTCATCTTT
TRDJ1 - TRDV1 - CALGEVPGTYTDKLIF TGTGCTCTTGGGGAAGTCCCGGGTACTTACACCGATAAACTCATCTTT
TRDJ1 few TRDV1 - CALGETVGAYRISTYTDKLIF TGTGCTCTTGGGGAAACTGTGGGAGCGTACCGCATCTCTACTTACACCGATAAACTCATCTTT
TRDJ1 few TRDV1 TRDD3 CALGDIGLPISWGIPYTDKLIF TGTGCTCTTGGGGACATAGGCCTTCCTATATCCTGGGGGATACCGTACACCGATAAACTCATCTTT
TRDJ1 - TRDV1 - CALGDLRAFADKLIF TGTGCTCTTGGGGATCTCCGCGCCTTCGCCGATAAACTCATCTTT
TRDJ1 many TRDV2 TRDD3 CACDIYWGIHDKLIF TGTGCCTGTGACATCTACTGGGGGATACACGATAAACTCATCTTT
TRDJ1 once TRDV1 - CALGDSPGPPPLPRDSYTDKLIF TGTGCTCTTGGGGATTCACCCGGCCCACCTCCTCTACCCAGGGATTCATACACCGATAAACTCATCTTT
TRDJ1 few TRDV1 TRDD3 CALGAIPIYVLGDTHTDKLIF TGTGCTCTTGGGGCCATTCCCATCTACGTACTGGGGGATACGCACACCGATAAACTCATCTTT
TRDJ1 - TRDV1 TRDD3 CALLLTRTGAPLDDKLIF TGTGCTCTTCTACTAACACGTACTGGGGCTCCCCTTGATGATAAACTCATCTTT
TRDJ1 - TRDV1 TRDD2 CALGELPQAFLRLYTDKLIF TGTGCTCTTGGGGAGCTCCCCCAGGCCTTCCTAAGGCTTTACACCGATAAACTCATCTTT
TRDJ1 - TRDV1 TRDD2 CALGVPSYVRFSYTDKLIF TGTGCTCTTGGGGTGCCTTCCTACGTCCGGTTCTCGTACACCGATAAACTCATCTTT
TRDJ1 - TRDV1 - CALGKGGPGDHTDKLIF TGTGCTCTTGGGAAAGGTGGCCCTGGGGATCACACCGATAAACTCATCTTT
TRDJ1 - TRDV1 - CALGAPMTGSPWGYTDKLIF TGTGCTCTTGGGGCCCCCATGACTGGGTCTCCTTGGGGGTACACCGATAAACTCATCTTT
TRDJ1 few TRDV1 TRDD3 CALGERRPDRDWGIPTDKLIF TGTGCTCTTGGGGAACGGAGGCCCGACCGGGACTGGGGGATACCGACCGATAAACTCATCTTT
TRDJ1 - TRDV1 TRDD3 CALGLSRIPLSTGGLGTDKLIF TGTGCTCTTGGGCTTAGCCGTATCCCTCTGTCTACTGGGGGCCTAGGGACCGATAAACTCATCTTT
TRDJ1 few TRDV2 - CACDTFADFYTDKLIF TGTGCCTGTGACACCTTTGCGGATTTCTACACCGATAAACTCATCTTT
TRDJ1 few TRDV1 TRDD2 CALSRPSYTRTKGDLPDKLIF TGTGCTCTTTCCCGGCCTTCCTACACTCGAACTAAGGGGGACCTCCCCGATAAACTCATCTTT
TRDJ1 - TRDV1 - CALGEGDSTPGLSDTDKLIF TGTGCTCTTGGGGAGGGGGACTCAACCCCCGGTTTATCGGACACCGATAAACTCATCTTT
TRDJ1 once TRDV1 TRDD3 CALGELGPLEVLGDTRGKLIF TGTGCTCTTGGGGAACTAGGTCCTCTTGAGGTACTGGGGGATACTAGAGGGAAACTCATCTTT
TRDJ1 few TRDV1 TRDD2 CALGESFLPTDKLIF TGTGCTCTTGGGGAATCCTTCCTCCCCACTGATAAACTCATCTTT
TRDJ1 - TRDV1 TRDD3 CALGATVIWGSYTDKLIF TGTGCTCTTGGGGCCACCGTTATCTGGGGGTCCTACACCGATAAACTCATCTTT
TRDJ1 few TRDV1 TRDD3 CALGEVRPNVLGDPLYTDKLIF TGTGCTCTTGGGGAAGTTCGCCCTAACGTACTGGGGGACCCCCTGTACACCGATAAACTCATCTTT
TRDJ1 few TRDV1 - CALGELEGRQNTDKLIF TGTGCTCTTGGGGAACTAGAAGGACGCCAAAACACCGATAAACTCATCTTT
TRDJ1 few TRDV1 - CALGELVLPFWQRGTDKLIF TGTGCTCTTGGGGAACTGGTCCTACCCTTCTGGCAAAGGGGGACCGATAAACTCATCTTT
TRDJ1 few TRDV2 - CAWGRRLGMLDTDKLIF TGTGCCTGGGGCCGCCGTCTGGGGATGTTAGACACCGATAAACTCATCTTT
TRDJ1 - TRDV1 TRDD3 CALGELPYEVGDVTITDKLIF TGTGCTCTTGGGGAACTACCCTACGAAGTGGGGGATGTCACGATCACCGATAAACTCATCTTT
TRDJ1 few TRDV1 - CALEPPSPGVGERLIF TGTGCTCTTGAGCCCCCTTCCCCCGGGGTGGGGGAGCGGCTCATCTTT
TRDJ1 once TRDV1 - CALGHGLPKPYWGPTPYTDKLIF TGTGCTCTTGGACACGGCCTTCCTAAACCTTACTGGGGGCCAACTCCGTACACCGATAAACTCATCTTT
TRDJ1 - TRDV1 - CALGLHARVCPDKLIF TGTGCTCTTGGGCTCCACGCACGTGTTTGCCCCGATAAACTCATCTTT
TRDJ1 - TRDV1 TRDD3 CALGEIRILVRWGIRATDKLIF TGTGCTCTTGGGGAAATCCGAATCCTCGTCCGTTGGGGGATACGCGCGACCGATAAACTCATCTTT
TRDJ1 few TRDV1 TRDD3 CALGDPQAFRFRYWGTPTDKLIF TGTGCTCTTGGGGATCCTCAGGCCTTCCGGTTTCGGTACTGGGGGACTCCGACCGATAAACTCATCTTT
TRDJ1 few TRDV1 - CALGELDRDTDKLIF TGTGCTCTTGGGGAGCTCGATCGGGACACCGATAAACTCATCTTT
TRDJ1 once TRDV1 TRDD3 CALGEPRLIRTGGFSKLIF TGTGCTCTTGGGGAACCACGCTTAATCCGTACTGGGGGATTCAGTAAACTCATCTTT
TRDJ1 few TRDV1 - CALGELARGLDPGGDKLIF TGTGCTCTTGGGGAACTAGCGAGAGGACTGGACCCAGGGGGGGATAAACTCATCTTT
TRDJ1 - TRDV1 TRDD3 CALGDVRERHNCRTGGPYTDKLIF TGTGCTCTTGGGGACGTCAGGGAGAGGCACAACTGTCGTACTGGGGGGCCGTACACCGATAAACTCATCTTT